One and the same sample provided the 3 T cell receptor beta chains below, sequenced in a study of blood T cell repertoires in COVID-19. Profiled with immunoSEQ multiplex PCR; TCRdb holds only in-frame clones, not every one. The table shows about 140,000 clones, with around 87% occurring only once. Sequencing was done on a sample of peripheral blood. All receptors come from a human donor in a cohort sampled during active COVID-19.

CDR3 in DNA: TGTGCCAGCAGCTTACCGGGACAGAACACTGAAGCTTTCTTT. Its translation: CASSLPGQNTEAFF. This chain connects TRBV7-9 to TRBJ1-1; a weak D match, TRBD1 (6 bases). The germline V gene encodes CDR1 SEHNR and CDR2 FQNEAQ (reference sequence). The CDR3 consists of 14 residues. Trimming left V 2 bases short and J 1 base short, with 8 bases between.

The chain joins TRBV2 to TRBJ1-2, with D hard to call. The CDR3 contains 13 residues. The V and J ends lost 1 base and 8 bases respectively, with 11 bases between them. CDR1 SNHLY and CDR2 FYNNEI come from the germline V gene. The CDR3 DNA follows: TGTGCCAGCAGTGAAGGCCGTTCCGGGGGCTACACCTTC. Its translation is CASSEGRSGGYTF.

This rearrangement joins TRBV3-1 (or the pseudogene TRBV3-2) to TRBJ2-3; 7 nucleotides align to TRBD1. V was pared by 5 bases and J by 2 bases, with 7 bases of the junction left unmatched. The CDR3 length is 15 residues. Germline V gene data show CDR1 as LGHDT and CDR2 as YNNKEL (reference sequence). This chain's CDR3 is CASSDDRAFTDTQYF. Here the CDR3 DNA reads TGTGCCAGCAGCGACGACAGGGCCTTCACAGATACGCAGTATTTT.